The 26 T cell receptor beta chains listed next were all sequenced from one sample in a study of regulatory T cells in long-lasting Graves disease (dated by TCRdb to 2020 to 2023). Taken with the paper, the label for time point translates to: newly diagnosed GD, antithyroid drugs for less than 3 months. For both TCR sequencing and RNA sequencing, RNA was extracted from PBMCs in TRIzol. Library preparation used multiplex PCR. Instrument used: Illumina HiSeq 4000. To build TCR beta libraries, CDR3 regions were amplified by Arm-PCR using iRepertoire HTBI primers. Through fastp at Q25 and MiXCR, TCRdb rebuilt clones from the public reads, retaining in-frame beta chains. Each entry merges the rows of one CDR3 protein and shows their most common DNA and genes. The sample includes fewer than 450,000 distinct CDR3 sequences, with around 16% observed a single time. The ten top clones hold approximately 7.8% of the sample.

This sample was also put to use in a study of T cells in Graves' hyperthyroidism and ophthalmopathy.

The sample was peripheral blood mononuclear cells (PBMCs), taken at new diagnosis, from a patient treated with antithyroid drugs. The receptors stem from a middle-aged woman with Graves disease. Donor details come from another sample of the same person, matched by shared clones.

The rearrangement links TRBV19 to TRBJ1-1, with D perhaps matching TRBD1 (5 bases). This CDR3 has 13 residues. The V gene's germline CDR1 is LNHDA and CDR2 SQIVND (reference sequence). V was shortened by 3 bases and J by 7 bases, with 12 bases between the two germline ends. CDR3 in DNA: TGTGCCAGTAGTATTACCGGGGACCTTGAAGCTTTCTTT. This codes for CASSITGDLEAFF. Full variable domain (rest looked up from reference TRBV19 and TRBJ1-1): DGGITQSPKYLFRKEGQNVTLSCEQNLNHDAMYWYRQDPGQGLRLIYYSQIVNDFQKGDIAEGYSVSREKKESFPLTVTSAQKNPTAFYLCASSITGDLEAFFGQGTRLTVV.

V is TRBV3-1 and J is TRBJ2-3; D is perhaps TRBD2 (6 bases). The CDR3 loop spans 17 amino acids. Trimming removed 0 bases at V and 4 bases at J, with 17 bases between. In germline, CDR1 is LGHDT, CDR2 YNNKEL (reference sequence). The CDR3 reads CASSQDFAREPPDTQYF. CDR3 nucleotides: TGTGCCAGCAGCCAAGATTTTGCTCGGGAGCCCCCAGATACGCAGTATTTT.

The chain links TRBV28 to TRBJ1-3, with D hard to call. This CDR3 comprises 16 residues. The germline gives CDR1 MDHEN, CDR2 SYDVKM. Trimming stripped 1 base from V and 0 bases from J, with 10 bases between. The chain's CDR3 is CASSLYRGISGNTIYF. In DNA form, the CDR3 reads TGTGCCAGCAGTTTATACCGTGGGATCTCTGGAAACACCATATATTTT.

This clonotype was observed a single time. The CDR3 loop is CASSSPSSNQPQHF. CDR3 bases: TGTGCCAGCAGCTCCCCTTCGAGCAATCAGCCCCAGCATTTT. V is TRBV28 and J is TRBJ1-5; no clear D gene. V was cut by 6 bases and J by 1 base, with 10 bases left in between. In germline, CDR1 is MDHEN, CDR2 SYDVKM. The CDR3 covers 14 residues.

This clonotype was observed at least ten times. The chain has TRBV29-1 and TRBJ1-5; 9 bases agree with TRBD1. J lost 2 bases, V lost 6 bases, and 8 bases had no gene match. The CDR3 totals 15 residues. Looked up from germline, CDR1 is SQVTM and CDR2 is ANQGSEA. The CDR3 DNA reads TGCAGCGTAAGGGACAGGGCAAATGGCAATCAGCCCCAGCATTTT. Translating gives CSVRDRANGNQPQHF. The entire variable domain, with the rest obtained from reference TRBV29-1 and TRBJ1-5, is as follows: SAVISQKPSRDICQRGTSLTIQCQVDSQVTMMFWYRQQPGQSLTLIATANQGSEATYESGFVIDKFPISRPNLTFSTLTVSNMSPEDSSIYLCSVRDRANGNQPQHFGDGTRLSIL.

This clonotype was recorded many times. The chain joins TRBV20-1 to TRBJ2-5, with D maybe TRBD1 (6 bases). The germline V gene has CDR1 DFQATT and CDR2 SNEGSKA (reference sequence). The CDR3 loop spans 13 amino acids. Trimming took off 0 bases at V and 5 bases at J, with 10 bases between the two ends. In DNA form, the CDR3 reads TGCAGTGCTAGAGAGCAGGGGCTGGAGACCCAGTACTTC. Protein product: CSAREQGLETQYF.

The J gene is TRBJ2-3, the V gene TRBV5-4; TRBD1 might be the D (6 bases). Trimming took off 0 bases at V and 0 bases at J, with 14 bases between the two ends. The CDR3 runs 17 residues. Germline CDR1 SGHNT, CDR2 YYREEE (reference sequence). The CDR3 DNA sequence: TGTGCCAGCAGCTTGGGGGTTAGGGGGATTAGCACAGATACGCAGTATTTT. This encodes CASSLGVRGISTDTQYF. The full variable domain, its missing parts supplied by reference TRBV5-4 and TRBJ2-3, is ETGVTQSPTHLIKTRGQQVTLRCSSQSGHNTVSWYQQALGQGPQFIFQYYREEENGRGNFPPRFSGLQFPNYSSELNVNALELDDSALYLCASSLGVRGISTDTQYFGPGTRLTVL.

This clonotype showed up many times. The rearrangement links TRBV3-1 to TRBJ1-1; D remains unclear. This CDR3 region has 16 residues. V lost 0 bases, J lost 0 bases, and 11 bases lay in between. Germline assignment: CDR1 LGHDT and CDR2 YNNKEL (reference sequence). The DNA of the CDR3 is TGTGCCAGCAGCCAAGATTCTGGGGTCATGAACACTGAAGCTTTCTTT. It is translated as CASSQDSGVMNTEAFF. Complete variable domain (other parts from reference TRBV3-1 and TRBJ1-1): DTAVSQTPKYLVTQMGNDKSIKCEQNLGHDTMYWYKQDSKKFLKIMFSYNNKELIINETVPNRFSPKSPDKAHLNLHINSLELGDSAVYFCASSQDSGVMNTEAFFGQGTRLTVV.

The chain has TRBV28 and TRBJ2-7; possibly TRBD1 for D (7 bases). CDR1 is MDHEN and CDR2 is SYDVKM in the germline V gene. V was shortened by 6 bases and J by 2 bases, with 20 bases between the two germline ends. This CDR3 spans 16 amino acids. In nucleotides, the CDR3 is TGTGCCAGCAGCTCAGGGGGGCAGGGGCGTCCCTACGAGCAGTACTTC. This sequence encodes CASSSGGQGRPYEQYF.

V and J are TRBV5-1 and TRBJ1-5; 8 bases align to TRBD1. Germline CDR1 and CDR2: SGHRS and YFSETQ. The V and J ends lost 3 bases and 6 bases, in that order; junction bases with no gene match: 2. This CDR3 is 13 amino acids long. The CDR3 bases are TGCGCCAGCAGCTGGGACAGGTTTCAGCCCCAGCATTTT. It is translated as CASSWDRFQPQHF.

To note about this clonotype: A much more abundant neighbour one base away suggests this may be a read error. The V gene is TRBV6-1, the J gene TRBJ2-6; TRBD1 matches at 9 bases. CDR3 length equals 15 residues. Germline-derived CDR1 and CDR2 are MNHNS and SASEGT. CDR3 amino acids: CASSAQGAGANVPTF. Here the CDR3 DNA reads TGTGCCAGCAGTGCACAGGGGGCTGGGGCCAACGTCCCGACTTTC.

This clonotype was counted between two and nine times. A single base is all that separates this from a far larger clone, so a read error is likely. The chain joins TRBV2 to TRBJ2-3, with TRBD2 as a possible D gene (6 bases). The assigned J gene may be wrong: the sequence end matches TRBJ2-5 better. This CDR3 is 15 amino acids long. Per the germline V gene, CDR1 is SNHLY and CDR2 is FYNNEI. This CDR3 reads CASRAGTRARGTQYF. CDR3 nucleotides: TGTGCCAGCAGGGCGGGGACGCGAGCAAGGGGGACCCAGTACTTC.

This clonotype was seen many times. The V and J genes are TRBV6-2 or TRBV6-3 and TRBJ2-1; D assignment may be TRBD1 or TRBD2 (6 bases each). The CDR3 consists of 16 residues. Germline V CDR1 and CDR2: MNHEY, SVGEGT. Trimming removed 8 bases from V and 8 bases from J, with 25 bases in between. This CDR3 reads CASATPPGGGKDEQFF. DNA for the CDR3: TGTGCCAGCGCAACTCCGCCCGGGGGCGGGAAAGATGAGCAGTTCTTC.

This clonotype was recorded a few times. The V call is TRBV18, the J call TRBJ2-7; perhaps TRBD2 as D (5 bases). V lost 2 bases to trimming and J lost 3 bases, with 14 bases between them. The germline gives CDR1 KGHSH, CDR2 LQKENI. The CDR3 has 15 residues. CDR3 in amino acids: CASSPAEGLLYEQYF. The CDR3 nucleotides are TGTGCCAGCTCACCAGCCGAAGGACTCCTCTACGAGCAGTACTTC.

This clonotype has at least ten counts. The chain combines TRBV28 with TRBJ2-1, with TRBD2 matching over 12 bases. Losses at the gene ends were 6 bases for V and 7 bases for J; bases not matched to a gene: 13. The CDR3 contains 17 residues. The germline V gene encodes CDR1 MDHEN and CDR2 SYDVKM. Here the CDR3 reads CASRSAAGLAGSNEQFF. The CDR3 nucleotides read TGTGCCAGCAGATCAGCCGCAGGACTAGCGGGAAGTAATGAGCAGTTCTTC. The whole variable domain, filled in from reference TRBV28 and TRBJ2-1, reads DVKVTQSSRYLVKRTGEKVFLECVQDMDHENMFWYRQDPGLGLRLIYFSYDVKMKEKGDIPEGYSVSREKKERFSLILESASTNQTSMYLCASRSAAGLAGSNEQFFGPGTRLTVL.

This clonotype was seen repeatedly, ten times or more. The chain employs TRBV28 and TRBJ2-7, with 9 bases lining up with TRBD1. The CDR3 totals 14 residues. Germline V gene data show CDR1 as MDHEN and CDR2 as SYDVKM. After removal of 7 bases from V and 7 bases from J, the junction contained 11 bases not matched to a gene. The CDR3 DNA is TGTGCCAGCAAAACCGGGACAGGGTTGAAAGAGCAGTACTTC. Its protein is CASKTGTGLKEQYF.

The sample holds many counts of this clonotype. CDR3 DNA sequence: TGTGCCAGCAGTGAAGTTGAGCGGAACTACAATGAGCAGTTCTTC. It translates to CASSEVERNYNEQFF. This chain connects TRBV6-2 or TRBV6-3 to TRBJ2-1; possibly TRBD2 for D (5 bases). The CDR3 spans 15 residues. Germline V gene lookup returns CDR1 MNHEY and CDR2 SVGEGT. V lost 5 bases and J lost 3, with 14 bases in between.

This clonotype was observed at least ten times. The chain joins TRBV12-3 or TRBV12-4 to TRBJ1-1, with D perhaps matching TRBD1 (6 bases). V was cut by 4 bases and J by 4 bases, with 10 bases left in between. CDR3 length: 13 amino acids. This CDR3 reads CASSSRGSTEAFF. CDR3 in DNA: TGTGCCAGCAGTTCCAGGGGTAGCACTGAAGCTTTCTTT.

This clonotype occurred many times. The chain joins TRBV12-5 to TRBJ1-1; D perhaps matches TRBD1 (5 bases). The CDR3 runs to 15 residues. With 5 bases removed from V and 6 bases from J, the gap between germline ends came to 19 bases. The germline V gene has CDR1 LGHNT and CDR2 FRNRAP. The CDR3 protein is CASGRRQSGPPEAFF. The DNA for the CDR3 is TGTGCTAGTGGTCGGAGACAGTCGGGTCCCCCTGAAGCTTTCTTT.

This clonotype has at least ten counts. This chain links TRBV6-2 or TRBV6-3 with TRBJ2-1; 14 bases line up with TRBD2. The CDR3 has 16 amino acids. V shed 6 bases, J shed 7 bases, and the junction held 8 bases outside the gene matches. Germline CDR1 is MNHEY and CDR2 is SVGEGT. The CDR3 nucleotides read TGTGCCAGCAGAAGACTAGCGGGAGGGCCTAGGAATGAGCAGTTCTTC. It translates to CASRRLAGGPRNEQFF.

This clonotype was counted ten times or more. The chain employs TRBV6-1 and TRBJ2-5, with unresolved D. Germline V CDR1 and CDR2: MNHNS, SASEGT. The ends were cut back, 7 bases at V and 1 base at J, with 13 bases in the middle. The CDR3 loop spans 14 amino acids. CDR3 sequence: CASNSRAGQETQYF. The CDR3 nucleotides read TGTGCCAGCAACTCACGGGCAGGCCAAGAGACCCAGTACTTC.

This clonotype was observed at least ten times. A junction boundary mismatches the germline segment, possibly from a read error. The chain recombines TRBV13 with TRBJ2-1; 10 bases line up with TRBD2. The CDR3 covers 11 residues. Germline CDR1 PRHDT, CDR2 FYEKMQ (reference sequence). The CDR3 bases are TGTGCCAGCAGCTTTAGCGGGGGGATCCTCTTC. Amino acids: CASSFSGGILF.

This clonotype was seen repeatedly, ten times or more. The chain recombines TRBV3-1 with TRBJ2-3, with TRBD1 identical over 7 bases. The CDR3 covers 13 residues. V was pared by 10 bases and J by 2 bases, with 6 bases of the junction left unmatched. Looked up from germline, CDR1 is LGHDT and CDR2 is YNNKEL (reference sequence). The CDR3 loop is CATRDRDTDTQYF. The CDR3 DNA reads as TGTGCCACGAGAGACAGGGACACAGATACGCAGTATTTT.

The chain combines TRBV6-1 with TRBJ2-5; 9 bases map to TRBD2. The J call is in doubt because the DNA end fits TRBJ2-1 better. CDR3 length: 15 amino acids. Germline CDR1 MNHNS, CDR2 SASEGT. The DNA for the CDR3 is TGTGCCAGCAAGGGACAGACTAGCGGTTACAATGAGCAGTTCTTC. Translated, it gives CASKGQTSGYNEQFF.

This clonotype appeared many times. The genes are TRBV2 and TRBJ2-1; D is uncertain. CDR3 length: 14 residues. Looked up from germline, CDR1 is SNHLY and CDR2 is FYNNEI. V was clipped by 3 bases and J by 2 bases, with 8 bases between them. CDR3 sequence reads: CASSEGLAYNEQFF. The CDR3, as DNA: TGTGCCAGCAGTGAGGGTCTAGCCTACAATGAGCAGTTCTTC.

The sample holds a few counts of this clonotype. This chain connects TRBV4-1 to TRBJ1-4; 10 nucleotides line up with TRBD1. The J call may be incorrect, as the DNA end agrees better with TRBJ1-6. The CDR3 contains 16 residues. CDR1 and CDR2 from the germline V gene are MGHRA and YSYEKL. The CDR3 sequence: CASSQGQGAINSPLHF. CDR3 in DNA: TGCGCCAGCAGCCAAGGACAGGGGGCAATTAATTCACCCCTCCACTTT.